This TCR beta chain derives from a study of blood T cell repertoires in COVID-19. About the study: The study drew acute and convalescent COVID-19 samples from the United States, Italy and Spain. Nucleic acid was either cDNA or gDNA, and it came from T cells, B-cell-depleted T cells, or PBMCs.

This clone was observed a single time. Trimming removed 3 bases from V and 7 bases from J, with 14 bases in between. This CDR3 has 13 amino acids. Germline-derived CDR1 and CDR2 are SGDLS and YYNGEE. Authors' analysis steps: Reference gene primer amplification in the assay estimated nucleated cell counts. The protocol was immunoSEQ multiplex PCR, while the TCRdb copy is restricted to in-frame clones and leaves out a portion. D and trimming come from the DNA, and the V and J calls and clone size come from that table. There are 95,000 to 150,000 clones in the sample; approximately 83% occur only once, and over 20% lies in the top ten.

The sample was peripheral blood. The clonotype originates from a woman older than 75 with acute or convalescent COVID-19. The chain combines TRBV9 with TRBJ2-7; TRBD2 is a possible D gene (6 bases). CDR3 in DNA: TGTGCCAGCAGCGGGGACTTCTCGGGGGAGCAGTACTTC. As protein: CASSGDFSGEQYF.